These T cell receptor beta chains were read from a single sample in a study of blood T cell repertoires in COVID-19. Sequencing was performed with immunoSEQ multiplex PCR; in TCRdb, only in-frame clones are kept and a portion is missing. The profile covers tens of thousands of clones, with more than 85% appearing a single time and around 13% taken by the ten largest. The specimen was peripheral blood. These receptors were collected from a human donor with active COVID-19. The donor label of this sample is uncertain. CDR3s include the opening cysteine and the closing phenylalanine or tryptophan. Each record gives: J gene, D gene, V gene, clone size, CDR3 protein, CDR3 DNA. The D gene is left open where the match is weak. The size of a clone is reported for some rows only, either as once, few or many, or as a class for expanded clones.

J: TRBJ1-5
D: TRBD1
V: TRBV4-1
size: few
CDR3: CASSHGTGYNQPQHF
DNA: TGCGCCAGCAGCCACGGGACAGGGTACAATCAGCCCCAGCATTTT

J: TRBJ2-1
D: TRBD1
V: TRBV6-2/TRBV6-3
size: -
CDR3: CASSPFEGQEQFF
DNA: TGTGCCAGCAGCCCCTTTGAGGGACAGGAGCAGTTCTTC

J: TRBJ1-2
D: -
V: TRBV19
size: -
CDR3: CASSVSRVYGYTF
DNA: TGTGCCAGTAGCGTCTCGCGGGTCTATGGCTACACCTTC

J: TRBJ2-2
D: -
V: TRBV5-1
size: -
CDR3: CASSLALASENTGELFF
DNA: TGCGCCAGCAGCTTGGCCTTGGCTAGCGAGAACACCGGGGAGCTGTTTTTT

J: TRBJ1-5
D: -
V: TRBV25-1
size: once
CDR3: CASSELEGWKPQHF
DNA: TGTGCCAGCAGTGAATTGGAGGGTTGGAAGCCCCAGCATTTT

J: TRBJ1-2
D: TRBD1
V: TRBV5-6
size: -
CDR3: CASSSGTAGWYGYTF
DNA: TGTGCCAGCAGCTCCGGGACAGCGGGTTGGTATGGCTACACCTTC

J: TRBJ2-1
D: TRBD1
V: TRBV28
size: -
CDR3: CASSLGRTGEIRNEQFF
DNA: TGTGCCAGCAGTTTGGGAAGGACAGGGGAGATAAGGAATGAGCAGTTCTTC

J: TRBJ2-3
D: -
V: TRBV7-2
size: -
CDR3: CASSPVPDTQYF
DNA: TGTGCCAGCAGCCCTGTCCCAGATACGCAGTATTTT

J: TRBJ1-5
D: TRBD1
V: TRBV4-2
size: -
CDR3: CASSHSATGDFQPQHF
DNA: TGTGCCAGCAGCCACTCGGCGACAGGGGACTTTCAGCCCCAGCATTTT

J: TRBJ2-7
D: TRBD1
V: TRBV10-3
size: -
CDR3: CAITATGLGYEQYF
DNA: TGTGCCATCACCGCGACAGGGCTGGGGTACGAGCAGTACTTC

J: TRBJ2-1
D: TRBD2
V: TRBV4-3
size: once
CDR3: CASSQETSGRVLGQFF
DNA: TGCGCCAGCAGCCAAGAGACCAGCGGGAGGGTCCTTGGGCAGTTCTTC

J: TRBJ2-7
D: TRBD1
V: TRBV12-3/TRBV12-4
size: -
CDR3: CASSQDRAHEQYF
DNA: TGTGCCAGCAGCCAGGACAGGGCCCACGAGCAGTACTTC

J: TRBJ2-3
D: -
V: TRBV5-6
size: -
CDR3: CASSYQTDTQYF
DNA: TGTGCCAGCAGCTACCAGACAGATACGCAGTATTTT

J: TRBJ1-1
D: -
V: TRBV29-1
size: -
CDR3: CSVESQALTEAFF
DNA: TGCAGCGTTGAGTCTCAAGCGCTCACTGAAGCTTTCTTT

J: TRBJ2-1
D: -
V: TRBV28
size: -
CDR3: CASSPLLSGAGTGEQFF
DNA: TGTGCCAGCAGTCCCCTATTGTCTGGGGCCGGCACGGGTGAGCAGTTCTTC

J: TRBJ1-1
D: -
V: TRBV10-1
size: -
CDR3: CASSEDRNTEAFF
DNA: TGCGCCAGCAGTGAGGACAGGAACACTGAAGCTTTCTTT

J: TRBJ1-1
D: -
V: TRBV28
size: -
CDR3: CASSYRQSLNTEAFF
DNA: TGTGCCAGCAGTTACCGACAGAGCCTGAACACTGAAGCTTTCTTT

J: TRBJ1-1
D: -
V: TRBV6-4
size: -
CDR3: CASSEGRGNTEAFF
DNA: TGTGCCAGCAGTGAAGGCAGGGGGAACACTGAAGCTTTCTTT

J: TRBJ2-7
D: -
V: TRBV20-1
size: -
CDR3: CSASAPGTATYEQYF
DNA: TGCAGTGCTAGTGCCCCCGGGACTGCGACCTACGAGCAGTACTTC

J: TRBJ2-7
D: TRBD1
V: TRBV6-2/TRBV6-3
size: -
CDR3: CASSYRLQGALYF
DNA: TGTGCCAGCAGTTACCGCCTACAGGGGGCCCTGTACTTC

J: TRBJ1-5
D: -
V: TRBV28
size: -
CDR3: CASSLEEATRQPQHF
DNA: TGTGCCAGCAGTTTGGAGGAGGCAACGAGGCAGCCCCAGCATTTT

J: TRBJ2-7
D: -
V: TRBV11-2
size: -
CDR3: CASSPFGSGYEQYF
DNA: TGTGCCAGCAGTCCGTTCGGGAGTGGTTACGAGCAGTACTTC

J: TRBJ2-7
D: -
V: TRBV4-3
size: -
CDR3: CASSPDRGARYEQYF
DNA: TGCGCCAGCAGCCCCGATCGGGGGGCGAGGTACGAGCAGTACTTC

J: TRBJ2-7
D: TRBD2
V: TRBV4-1
size: -
CDR3: CASSPPLAGGPHEQYF
DNA: TGCGCCAGCAGCCCACCGCTAGCGGGAGGGCCGCACGAGCAGTACTTC

J: TRBJ2-3
D: -
V: TRBV9
size: once
CDR3: CASSARALGGVGTDTQYF
DNA: TGTGCCAGCAGCGCGAGAGCCCTAGGGGGGGTTGGCACAGATACGCAGTATTTT

J: TRBJ1-4
D: -
V: TRBV6-5
size: once
CDR3: CASSLDSYNEKLFF
DNA: TGTGCCAGCAGTCTGGACAGCTATAATGAAAAACTGTTTTTT

J: TRBJ2-2
D: TRBD2
V: TRBV9
size: -
CDR3: CASSAQLASTIGELFF
DNA: TGTGCCAGCAGCGCCCAACTAGCGAGTACGATCGGGGAGCTGTTTTTT

J: TRBJ1-2
D: -
V: TRBV7-9
size: -
CDR3: CASSIRDSSGYTF
DNA: TGTGCCAGCAGCATCCGAGACAGCTCCGGCTACACCTTC